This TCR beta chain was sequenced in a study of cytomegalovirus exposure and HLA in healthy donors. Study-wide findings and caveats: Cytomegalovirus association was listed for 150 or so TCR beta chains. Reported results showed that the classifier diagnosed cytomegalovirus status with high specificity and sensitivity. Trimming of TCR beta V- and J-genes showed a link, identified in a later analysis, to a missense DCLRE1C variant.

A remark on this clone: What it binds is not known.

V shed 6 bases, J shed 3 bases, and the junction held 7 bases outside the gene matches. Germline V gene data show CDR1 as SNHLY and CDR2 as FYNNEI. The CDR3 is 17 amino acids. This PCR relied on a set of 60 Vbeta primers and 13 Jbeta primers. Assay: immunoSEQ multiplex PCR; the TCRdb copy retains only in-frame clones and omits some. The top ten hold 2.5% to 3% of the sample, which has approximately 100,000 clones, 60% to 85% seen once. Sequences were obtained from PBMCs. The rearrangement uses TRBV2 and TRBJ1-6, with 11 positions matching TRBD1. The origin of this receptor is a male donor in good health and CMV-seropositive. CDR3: CASRGPGQGGYNSPLHF. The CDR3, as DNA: TGTGCCAGCAGGGGACCGGGACAGGGGGGCTATAATTCACCCCTCCACTTT.